A few counts support the clone carrying this T cell receptor beta chain. The entry originates in a study of patients and donors after allogeneic stem cell transplantation. CDR1 DFQATT and CDR2 SNEGSKA come from the germline V gene (reference sequence). The CDR3 contains 14 residues. V shed 5 bases, J shed 3 bases, and the junction held 7 bases outside the gene matches. TCRdb re-called the RT-PCR reads through MiXCR, storing one row per CDR3 protein. The table includes roughly 180,000 distinct CDR3 sequences, 40% to 45% detected once. Sequencing was done on a sample of blood, either unsorted or a sorted T cell fraction (not recorded which). This TCR was recovered from a human donor who was either an allogeneic HSCT recipient or a stem cell or donor lymphocyte infusion donor (not recorded which). It is not recorded whose cells these are; they may come from a transplant donor. The chain links TRBV20-1 to TRBJ1-1; TRBD1 matches at 9 bases. CDR3 amino acids: CSAVLRDRDTEAFF. The CDR3 nucleotides are TGCAGTGCTGTCCTCCGGGACAGGGACACTGAAGCTTTCTTT.